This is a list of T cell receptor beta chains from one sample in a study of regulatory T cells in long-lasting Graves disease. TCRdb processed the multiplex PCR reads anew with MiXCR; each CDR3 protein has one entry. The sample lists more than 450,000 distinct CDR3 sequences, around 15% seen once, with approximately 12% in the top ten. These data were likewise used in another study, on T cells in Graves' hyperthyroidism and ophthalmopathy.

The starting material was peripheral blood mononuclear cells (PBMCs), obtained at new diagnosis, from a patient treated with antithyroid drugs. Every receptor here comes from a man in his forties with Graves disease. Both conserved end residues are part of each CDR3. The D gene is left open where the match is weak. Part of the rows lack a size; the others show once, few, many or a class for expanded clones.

CASSVGIVGTGGNIQYF | TGTGCCAGCAGTGTTGGTATTGTTGGGACAGGGGGCAACATTCAGTACTTC | TRBV2 | 17 | many | TRBJ2-4 | TRBD1
CASSLTPLVEDEQFF | TGTGCCAGCAGCTTAACCCCATTGGTAGAAGATGAGCAGTTCTTC | TRBV7-6 | 15 | . | TRBJ2-1 | .
CSALTGNEQFF | TGCAGTGCTCTAACGGGCAATGAGCAGTTCTTC | TRBV20-1 | 11 | few | TRBJ2-1 | .
CASSPRTRSEQYF | TGTGCCAGCAGTCCGCGGACTAGAAGCGAGCAGTACTTC | TRBV12-3/TRBV12-4 | 13 | many | TRBJ2-7 | TRBD2
CASSQEGRHKNQPQHF | TGTGCCAGCAGCCAAGAAGGTAGACATAAAAATCAGCCCCAGCATTTT | TRBV4-2 | 16 | . | TRBJ1-5 | .
CAGSSYGGSTDTQYF | TGTGCCGGCAGCTCGTACGGGGGGTCCACAGATACGCAGTATTTT | TRBV7-3 | 15 | . | TRBJ2-3 | TRBD2
CASSARVDTEAFF | TGTGCCAGCAGTGCCAGGGTGGACACTGAAGCTTTCTTT | TRBV2 | 13 | many | TRBJ1-1 | .
CSARRTGTPYEQYF | TGCAGTGCCAGAAGAACCGGGACGCCATACGAGCAGTACTTC | TRBV20-1 | 14 | . | TRBJ2-7 | .
CASSLRGQANNEQFF | TGTGCCAGCAGCTTAAGGGGACAGGCCAACAATGAGCAGTTCTTC | TRBV11-2 | 15 | many | TRBJ2-1 | TRBD1
CASSVDFSTYEQYF | TGTGCCAGCAGCGTCGACTTCTCCACCTACGAGCAGTACTTC | TRBV11-2 | 14 | many | TRBJ2-7 | .
CASSLTTGLAGNIQYF | TGTGCCAGCAGTTTAACGACAGGGTTAGCCGGAAACATTCAGTACTTC | TRBV12-3/TRBV12-4 | 16 | many | TRBJ2-4 | TRBD1
CASRGGVGYNEQFF | TGTGCCAGTCGAGGGGGAGTAGGTTACAATGAGCAGTTCTTC | TRBV25-1 | 14 | few | TRBJ2-1 | .
CASSYRHREKLFF | TGTGCCAGCAGTTATCGGCATCGGGAAAAACTGTTTTTT | TRBV2 | 13 | many | TRBJ1-4 | .
CASGWLGGYGYTF | TGTGCCAGCGGTTGGCTGGGTGGCTATGGCTACACCTTC | TRBV28 | 13 | . | TRBJ1-2 | .
CASSSTGDYGYTF | TGTGCCAGCAGTTCAACAGGGGACTATGGCTACACCTTC | TRBV27 | 13 | many | TRBJ1-2 | TRBD1
CASSLVLPETQYF | TGTGCCAGCAGCTTGGTTCTTCCAGAGACCCAGTACTTC | TRBV5-1 | 13 | many | TRBJ2-5 | .
CASSPIEDNEQFF | TGTGCCAGCAGTCCCATCGAGGACAATGAGCAGTTCTTC | TRBV28 | 13 | many | TRBJ2-1 | .
CASSQLNRGTEAFF | TGTGCCAGCAGCCAACTAAACAGGGGCACTGAAGCTTTCTTT | TRBV3-1 | 14 | many | TRBJ1-1 | TRBD1
CASSSGDYNEQFF | TGTGCCAGCAGCTCGGGGGACTACAATGAGCAGTTCTTC | TRBV11-2 | 13 | . | TRBJ2-1 | .
CASSRRQGTYNEQFF | TGTGCCAGCAGCCGCCGCCAGGGAACCTACAATGAGCAGTTCTTC | TRBV5-1 | 15 | many | TRBJ2-1 | .
CASSWGFTNSPLHF | TGTGCCAGCAGCTGGGGTTTTACAAATTCACCCCTCCACTTT | TRBV11-2 | 14 | many | TRBJ1-6 | .
CASSYSFYPYFQGESNEKLFF | TGTGCCAGCAGTTACTCCTTCTACCCCTACTTTCAGGGTGAATCTAATGAAAAACTGTTTTTT | TRBV6-5 | 21 | many | TRBJ1-4 | .
CASSLVLPGSPRNTIYF | TGTGCCAGCAGCTTAGTCTTACCTGGCAGCCCACGGAACACCATATATTTT | TRBV7-2 | 17 | many | TRBJ1-3 | .
CASSFFSGSDTGELFF | TGTGCCAGCAGTTTTTTCAGTGGGAGTGACACCGGGGAGCTGTTTTTT | TRBV12-3/TRBV12-4 | 16 | many | TRBJ2-2 | .
CSARDGGGRTEAFF | TGCAGTGCTAGAGATGGCGGGGGGCGCACTGAAGCTTTCTTT | TRBV20-1 | 14 | many | TRBJ1-1 | .
CASSLNIGPPGQPQHF | TGTGCCAGCAGTTTGAACATAGGACCCCCGGGACAGCCCCAGCATTTT | TRBV12-3/TRBV12-4 | 16 | . | TRBJ1-5 | .
CASSRRMPKNYGYTF | TGTGCCAGCAGCCGACGGATGCCAAAAAACTATGGCTACACCTTC | TRBV7-2 | 15 | . | TRBJ1-2 | .
CASTPGRGLDTYEQYF | TGTGCCAGCACCCCTGGCCGGGGACTAGACACCTACGAGCAGTACTTC | TRBV6-1 | 16 | many | TRBJ2-7 | TRBD2
CAISDQAGGRTGELFF | TGTGCCATCAGTGACCAAGCGGGAGGACGGACCGGGGAGCTGTTTTTT | TRBV10-3 | 16 | few | TRBJ2-2 | TRBD2
CASSFGPAETQYF | TGCGCCAGCAGCTTCGGGCCAGCGGAGACCCAGTACTTC | TRBV5-1 | 13 | . | TRBJ2-5 | .
CASSPYGGGRNEQFF | TGTGCCAGCAGCCCCTACGGCGGCGGCAGGAATGAGCAGTTCTTC | TRBV3-1 | 15 | many | TRBJ2-1 | .
CASSPRRTSGIDTQYF | TGCGCCAGCAGTCCCCGGCGGACTAGCGGGATAGATACGCAGTATTTT | TRBV10-1 | 16 | . | TRBJ2-3 | TRBD2
CASSLGLTEGNEQFF | TGTGCCAGCAGCTTAGGACTGACCGAGGGCAATGAGCAGTTCTTC | TRBV7-9 | 15 | few | TRBJ2-1 | .
CSARRGGSPGGGTQYF | TGCAGTGCCCGACGGGGGGGAAGTCCGGGAGGTGGGACCCAGTACTTC | TRBV20-1 | 16 | many | TRBJ2-5 | TRBD2
CASSLDAGGGSPLHF | TGCGCCAGCAGCTTGGACGCGGGTGGTGGTTCACCCCTCCACTTT | TRBV5-1 | 15 | many | TRBJ1-6 | .
CASSQDRGNQPQHF | TGTGCCAGCAGCCAAGACAGGGGTAATCAGCCCCAGCATTTT | TRBV3-1 | 14 | many | TRBJ1-5 | .
CASSFAGITEAFF | TGTGCCAGCAGTTTTGCAGGGATCACTGAAGCTTTCTTT | TRBV27 | 13 | . | TRBJ1-1 | .
CASSQGTLGYEQFF | TGTGCCAGCAGCCAGGGGACTCTAGGGTATGAGCAGTTCTTC | TRBV11-2 | 14 | . | TRBJ2-1 | .
CSARVQGSPREQYF | TGCAGTGCTAGGGTACAGGGGAGCCCCAGGGAGCAGTACTTC | TRBV20-1 | 14 | few | TRBJ2-7 | TRBD1
CASSPGDGLPDEQYF | TGTGCCAGCAGTCCCGGGGACGGACTGCCCGACGAGCAGTACTTC | TRBV27 | 15 | . | TRBJ2-7 | .
CASSPARVTGNTIYF | TGTGCCAGCTCACCAGCTAGGGTCACTGGAAACACCATATATTTT | TRBV18 | 15 | few | TRBJ1-3 | .
CASSQQPSNQPQHF | TGCGCCAGCAGCCAACAACCCAGCAATCAGCCCCAGCATTTT | TRBV4-1 | 14 | few | TRBJ1-5 | .
CSARQPAGGVDTQYF | TGCAGTGCTAGACAACCAGCGGGAGGGGTAGATACGCAGTATTTT | TRBV20-1 | 15 | many | TRBJ2-3 | TRBD2
CASREDTPYNEQFF | TGTGCCAGCAGGGAGGATACCCCCTACAATGAGCAGTTCTTC | TRBV2 | 14 | many | TRBJ2-1 | .
CASSPPRRAGDLDGANVLTF | TGCGCCAGCAGCCCGCCACGAAGGGCAGGGGACCTCGACGGGGCCAACGTCCTGACTTTC | TRBV5-1 | 20 | . | TRBJ2-6 | .
CASSWGAGYNEQFF | TGCGCCAGCAGCTGGGGAGCGGGGTACAATGAGCAGTTCTTC | TRBV5-1 | 14 | many | TRBJ2-1 | TRBD2
CASGSPRAVDFREQYF | TGTGCTAGTGGTTCCCCCCGTGCGGTGGACTTTCGCGAGCAGTACTTC | TRBV12-5 | 16 | . | TRBJ2-7 | .
CASSLELGGAGNEQFF | TGTGCCAGCAGCTTAGAGTTAGGGGGGGCGGGCAATGAGCAGTTCTTC | TRBV11-2 | 16 | many | TRBJ2-1 | .
CASSLSGTTNYEQYF | TGTGCCAGCAGTCTCTCCGGGACAACGAACTACGAGCAGTACTTC | TRBV27 | 15 | . | TRBJ2-7 | .
CASSLNRIWTDAYEQYF | TGTGCCAGCAGTTTGAACAGGATCTGGACGGATGCCTACGAGCAGTACTTC | TRBV12-3/TRBV12-4 | 17 | many | TRBJ2-7 | .
CSARGGNNQPQHF | TGCAGTGCTAGAGGAGGGAACAATCAGCCCCAGCATTTT | TRBV20-1 | 13 | many | TRBJ1-5 | .
CASSPLDADPQETQYF | TGTGCCAGCAGTCCTCTGGATGCGGACCCACAAGAGACCCAGTACTTC | TRBV12-3/TRBV12-4 | 16 | many | TRBJ2-5 | .
CSASAFLAGSTDTQYF | TGCAGTGCTAGCGCCTTCCTAGCGGGAAGCACAGATACGCAGTATTTT | TRBV20-1 | 16 | few | TRBJ2-3 | TRBD2
CASRGTQNEQFF | TGTGCCAGTCGGGGCACCCAGAATGAGCAGTTCTTC | TRBV6-1 | 12 | . | TRBJ2-1 | .
CASSSGGRDIQHF | TGTGCCAGCAGTTCGGGGGGCCGGGACATACAGCATTTT | TRBV28 | 13 | few | TRBJ1-5 | .
CASSEPSHQETQYF | TGCGCCAGCAGTGAGCCCTCACACCAAGAGACCCAGTACTTC | TRBV10-2 | 14 | many | TRBJ2-5 | .
CASSRQPGQTNYGYTF | TGCGCCAGCAGCCGCCAACCGGGGCAGACAAACTATGGCTACACCTTC | TRBV4-1 | 16 | . | TRBJ1-2 | .
CSARALSSREGSYNEQFF | TGCAGTGCTAGAGCACTAAGCTCGAGAGAGGGATCCTACAATGAGCAGTTCTTC | TRBV20-1 | 18 | few | TRBJ2-1 | .
CAISVVAPTDTQYF | TGTGCCATCAGTGTGGTAGCGCCGACAGATACGCAGTATTTT | TRBV10-3 | 14 | . | TRBJ2-3 | .
CATEQDSSYEQYF | TGTGCCACTGAACAGGATAGCTCCTACGAGCAGTACTTC | TRBV10-3 | 13 | few | TRBJ2-7 | .